Presented here are 25 T cell receptor beta chains from one specimen sequenced in a study of PD-1 blockade in classical Hodgkin lymphoma. The time point is: cycle 4 day 1 (C4D1), after five to seven weeks of nivolumab. Relapses following autologous stem cell transplantation were seen in all patients, with brentuximab vedotin exposure varying. Repertoires were generated with immunoSEQ multiplex PCR, while TCRdb's copy carries only in-frame clones and drops some. Of under 80,000 clones listed, about 90% are singletons. This specimen consisted of peripheral blood mononuclear cells (PBMCs), obtained before the fourth cycle of nivolumab. These receptor sequences come from a human donor with classical Hodgkin lymphoma.

This rearrangement joins TRBV5-1 to TRBJ1-3, with TRBD1 as a possible D gene (5 bases). The germline CDR1 and CDR2 sequences are SGHRS and YFSETQ. V gave up 4 bases and J gave up 0 bases, with 11 bases separating them. The CDR3 totals 15 residues. CDR3 loop: CASSLGPSSGNTIYF. CDR3 DNA: TGCGCCAGCAGCCTGGGACCGAGCTCTGGAAACACCATATATTTT.

This clone appeared a single time. The chain combines TRBV5-1 with TRBJ1-1; D gene uncertain. CDR3 length: 14 residues. Germline CDR1 and CDR2: SGHRS and YFSETQ. V dropped 4 bases and J dropped 1 base, with 11 bases sitting between them. The CDR3 bases are TGCGCCAGCAGCGCGACGGACCCGAACACTGAAGCTTTCTTT. Its translation is CASSATDPNTEAFF.

In DNA, the CDR3 is TGTGCCAGCAGTTTAACCGGGACTAACACTGAAGCTTTCTTT. Encoded protein: CASSLTGTNTEAFF. V gene TRBV28 combines with J gene TRBJ1-1; a weak D match, TRBD1 (5 bases). The CDR3 has 14 amino acids. V dropped 2 bases and J dropped 2 bases, with 9 bases sitting between them. Germline-derived CDR1 and CDR2 are MDHEN and SYDVKM.

The rearrangement links TRBV5-1 to TRBJ1-6, with D possibly matching TRBD1 (5 bases). V lost 0 bases, J lost 14 bases, and 12 bases lay in between. Germline V gene data show CDR1 as SGHRS and CDR2 as YFSETQ. The CDR3 is 13 amino acids. This CDR3 is CASSLAGVSTLHF. CDR3 coding DNA: TGCGCCAGCAGCTTGGCGGGGGTGAGCACCCTCCACTTT.

This chain links TRBV6-5 with TRBJ2-1, with 8 nucleotides matching TRBD2. The V and J ends lost 7 bases and 10 bases, in that order; junction bases with no gene match: 12. CDR3 length: 14 amino acids. Germline-derived CDR1 and CDR2 are MNHEY and SVGAGI. CDR3 DNA: TGTGCCAGCATGGAGGCGGGGGGACCATGGGAGCAGTTCTTC. Its translation is CASMEAGGPWEQFF.

The CDR3 sequence: CASSITGGEREKLFF. The CDR3 DNA reads as TGTGCCAGCAGCATCACAGGGGGAGAGCGGGAAAAACTGTTTTTT. The chain couples TRBV6-5 to TRBJ1-4; 8 positions match TRBD1. This CDR3 is built from 15 residues. Germline values: CDR1 MNHEY, CDR2 SVGAGI. V shed 6 bases and J 8 bases; nucleotides not matched to a gene: 11.

Notes on this clone: Other DNA sequences from this sample encode an identical CDR3 as well. The chain uses TRBV9 and TRBJ2-1; TRBD2 is a possible D gene (5 bases). The CDR3 sequence is 13 residues long. The V gene lost 2 bases and the J gene lost 2 bases, with 5 bases spanning the gap. Looked up from germline, CDR1 is SGDLS and CDR2 is YYNGEE. The CDR3 region has the DNA TGTGCCAGCAGCGTCGGGGCCTACAATGAGCAGTTCTTC. Amino acids: CASSVGAYNEQFF.

The chain is built from TRBV5-1 and TRBJ2-5; TRBD1 aligns across 8 bases. The J segment lost 5 bases and the V segment lost 4 bases, leaving 10 bases of the junction unmatched. Germline V CDR1 and CDR2: SGHRS, YFSETQ. The CDR3 consists of 15 residues. The CDR3 region is CASSGQGASGETQYF. The CDR3 DNA follows: TGCGCCAGCAGCGGGCAGGGGGCGAGTGGGGAGACCCAGTACTTC.

This chain links TRBV5-1 with TRBJ2-4; TRBD2 is a possible D gene (7 bases). The CDR3 covers 15 residues. Trimming removed 4 bases at V and 8 bases at J, with 19 bases between. In germline, CDR1 is SGHRS, CDR2 YFSETQ. The CDR3 sequence: CASSPVGGAMDIQYF. CDR3 DNA sequence: TGCGCCAGCAGCCCGGTGGGGGGGGCGATGGACATTCAGTACTTC.

This chain joins TRBV6-6 and TRBJ1-2; TRBD1 matches at 7 bases. This CDR3 is 16 amino acids long. V dropped 5 bases and J dropped 2; count of bases not matched to a gene: 11. CDR1 and CDR2 from the germline V gene are MNHNY and SVGAGI (reference sequence). CDR3 in amino acids: CASSPTTEDRNYGYTF. CDR3 in DNA: TGTGCCAGCAGTCCCACCACGGAGGACAGGAACTATGGCTACACCTTC.

This clone was counted a few times. V is TRBV5-1 and J is TRBJ1-2, with 9 bases aligning to TRBD1. Germline V gives CDR1 SGHRS, CDR2 YFSETQ. The CDR3 is 16 residues long. J lost 1 base, V lost 4 bases, and 8 bases had no gene match. This CDR3 reads CASSTLPTGGNYGYTF. In DNA form, the CDR3 reads TGCGCCAGCAGCACCCTCCCGACAGGGGGTAACTATGGCTACACCTTC.

This sequence joins TRBV2 and TRBJ2-5, with TRBD2 matching 16 bases. Looked up from germline, CDR1 is SNHLY and CDR2 is FYNNEI. The CDR3 has 14 residues. Trimming cost V 6 bases and J 9 bases; bases outside gene matches: 4. The CDR3 nucleotides are TGTGCCAGCAGCACGGGACTAGCGGGAGGGGCCCAGTACTTC. It encodes CASSTGLAGGAQYF.

The genes are TRBV6-6 and TRBJ2-3; unclear D gene. Germline values: CDR1 MNHNY, CDR2 SVGAGI (reference sequence). The CDR3 runs to 13 residues. V was shortened by 6 bases and J by 6 bases, with 13 bases between the two germline ends. CDR3 coding DNA: TGTGCCAGCAGGTTCGCAGGTTCGGATACGCAGTATTTT. Protein: CASRFAGSDTQYF.

Remarks on this clone: The sample carries other DNA sequences with the same CDR3. V gene TRBV30 combines with J gene TRBJ1-2, with D unresolved. The CDR3 is 13 residues long. The V gene's germline CDR1 is GTSNPN and CDR2 SVGIG (reference sequence). Deletions cut 0 bases from V and 3 bases from J, with 8 bases between. CDR3 sequence (DNA): TGTGCCTGGAGTGTGGAAGCCGACTATGGCTACACCTTC. As protein: CAWSVEADYGYTF.

About this clone: Germline and junction disagree at one end, which may indicate a read error. The gene calls are TRBV7-8 and TRBJ1-2; D remains unclear. CDR1 is SGHVS, CDR2 FQNEAQ, per germline. CDR3 length: 12 residues. This CDR3 is CASSLAALPSTF. The CDR3 DNA sequence: TGTGCCAGCAGCTTAGCGGCCCTTCCCTCCACATTC.

This clone was seen a single time. This chain uses TRBV7-9 with TRBJ2-5; no reliable D call. The CDR3 contains 13 residues. The germline V gene has CDR1 SEHNR and CDR2 FQNEAQ (reference sequence). V gave up 4 bases and J gave up 2 bases, with 8 bases separating them. CDR3 bases: TGTGCCAGCAGCTCGACTTATCAAGAGACCCAGTACTTC. Translated, it gives CASSSTYQETQYF.

The chain uses TRBV2 and TRBJ1-6; D call uncertain. V was pared by 0 bases and J by 16 bases, with 16 bases between. The CDR3 runs to 14 residues. CDR1 and CDR2 from the germline V gene are SNHLY and FYNNEI. The CDR3 region is CASSEAHPLTLLHF. CDR3 in DNA: TGTGCCAGCAGTGAAGCTCACCCTTTGACCCTGCTCCACTTT.

The chain employs TRBV10-3 and TRBJ2-2; D unclear. Germline assignment: CDR1 ENHRY and CDR2 SYGVKD. V was shortened by 7 bases and J by 7 bases, with 7 bases between the two germline ends. The CDR3 covers 11 residues. Written as DNA, the CDR3 is TGTGCCATCACCCTTCTCGGGGAGCTGTTTTTT. Its translation is CAITLLGELFF.

This rearrangement joins TRBV5-1 to TRBJ2-5; TRBD2 matches at 8 bases. The CDR3 covers 16 residues. Germline values: CDR1 SGHRS, CDR2 YFSETQ. Trimming took 6 bases from V and 2 from J; bases not matched to a gene: 12. The CDR3 DNA follows: TGCGCCAGCACCCCGGGAGGGTTGAGATTACAAGAGACCCAGTACTTC. Its translation is CASTPGGLRLQETQYF. Together with reference TRBV5-1 and TRBJ2-5, the CDR3 gives the full variable domain: KAGVTQTPRYLIKTRGQQVTLSCSPISGHRSVSWYQQTPGQGLQFLFEYFSETQRNKGNFPGRFSGRQFSNSRSEMNVSTLELGDSALYLCASTPGGLRLQETQYFGPGTRLLVL.

The chain is built from TRBV6-5 and TRBJ1-4; D not certain. Trimming pared 0 bases from V and 8 bases from J, leaving 10 bases between. The CDR3 totals 14 residues. Germline CDR1 reads MNHEY; CDR2 reads SVGAGI. The CDR3 DNA follows: TGTGCCAGCAGTTACTCCTGGGTGGAGGAAAAACTGTTTTTT. Translation: CASSYSWVEEKLFF.

This chain connects TRBV6-5 to TRBJ1-1; TRBD1 is a possible D gene (6 bases). From germline, CDR1 is MNHEY and CDR2 SVGAGI. V was trimmed by 0 bases and J by 6 bases, leaving 14 bases between them. The CDR3 covers 15 residues. The CDR3 sequence is CASSYSSGVRAEAFF. The CDR3 bases are TGTGCCAGCAGTTACTCGTCAGGGGTGAGGGCTGAAGCTTTCTTT.

In its sample, this clone was seen a few times. The chain has TRBV6-5 and TRBJ1-2; D uncertain. The CDR3 extends over 12 amino acids. CDR1 MNHEY and CDR2 SVGAGI come from the germline V gene. Trimming removed 0 bases at V and 4 bases at J, with 3 bases between. In nucleotides, the CDR3 is TGTGCCAGCAGTTACTCGGGCTATGGCTACACCTTC. It yields the protein CASSYSGYGYTF.

The chain uses TRBV6-5 and TRBJ1-1; the match to TRBD1 covers 8 bases. This CDR3 has 14 amino acids. V was pared by 6 bases and J by 4 bases, with 7 bases of the junction left unmatched. Germline-derived CDR1 and CDR2 are MNHEY and SVGAGI. The CDR3 region has the DNA TGTGCCAGCAGAAATCAGGGGGCAAGCACTGAAGCTTTCTTT. It codes for CASRNQGASTEAFF.

This chain links TRBV5-1 with TRBJ1-3; D not resolved. The V end was cut by 1 base, the J end by 3 bases, with 14 bases between. Germline CDR1 and CDR2: SGHRS and YFSETQ. CDR3 length: 16 amino acids. CDR3 in DNA: TGCGCCAGCAGCTTGTCGGTAGACGGAGGTGGAAACACCATATATTTT. Translated, it gives CASSLSVDGGGNTIYF.

This chain links TRBV30 with TRBJ1-4; D remains ambiguous. Trimming took 2 bases from V and 4 from J, leaving 8 bases between them. Germline assignment: CDR1 GTSNPN and CDR2 SVGIG (reference sequence). The CDR3 has 13 amino acids. In DNA, the CDR3 is TGTGCCTGGAGTTTTCAGTTTAATGAAAAACTGTTTTTT. Protein sequence: CAWSFQFNEKLFF.